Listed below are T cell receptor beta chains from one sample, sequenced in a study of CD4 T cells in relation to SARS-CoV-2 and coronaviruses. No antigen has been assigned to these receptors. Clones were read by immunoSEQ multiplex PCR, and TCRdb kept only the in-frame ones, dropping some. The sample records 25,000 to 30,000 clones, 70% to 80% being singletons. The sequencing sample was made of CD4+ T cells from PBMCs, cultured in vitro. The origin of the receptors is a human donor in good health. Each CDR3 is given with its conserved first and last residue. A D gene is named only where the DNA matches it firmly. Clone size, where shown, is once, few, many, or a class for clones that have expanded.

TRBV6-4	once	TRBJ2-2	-	CASRQEGGSLTGELFF	TGTGCCAGCAGGCAAGAGGGGGGGAGTCTCACCGGGGAGCTGTTTTTT
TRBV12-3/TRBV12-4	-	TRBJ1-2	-	CASSLDRTGGYTF	TGTGCCAGCAGTCTAGACAGGACGGGAGGCTACACCTTC
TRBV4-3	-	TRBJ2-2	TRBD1	CASSPGQGAGGELFF	TGCGCCAGCAGCCCGGGACAGGGGGCCGGCGGGGAGCTGTTTTTT
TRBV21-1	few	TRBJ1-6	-	CASSNRSGQETGSPLHF	TGTGCCAGCAGCAACCGATCGGGACAGGAGACTGGTTCACCCCTCCACTTT
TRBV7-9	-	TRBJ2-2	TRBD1	CASSFGTGNTGELFF	TGTGCCAGCAGCTTCGGGACAGGGAACACCGGGGAGCTGTTTTTT
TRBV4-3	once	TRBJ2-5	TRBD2	CASSQTGGPGETQYF	TGCGCCAGCAGCCAGACGGGGGGGCCAGGAGAGACCCAGTACTTC
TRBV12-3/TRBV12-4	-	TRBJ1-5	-	CASSFYNQPQHF	TGTGCCAGCAGTTTTTACAATCAGCCCCAGCATTTT
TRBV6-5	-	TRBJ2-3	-	CASSYSRTGRGDTQYF	TGTGCCAGCAGTTACTCGAGAACAGGGAGGGGGGATACGCAGTATTTT
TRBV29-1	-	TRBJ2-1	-	CSVEEHGIRDNEQFF	TGCAGCGTTGAAGAACACGGGATAAGGGACAATGAGCAGTTCTTC
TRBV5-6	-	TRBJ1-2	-	CASSLMASYGYTF	TGTGCCAGCAGCTTAATGGCTAGCTATGGCTACACCTTC
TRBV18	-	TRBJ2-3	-	CASSFRTDTQYF	TGTGCCAGCTCATTTCGCACAGATACGCAGTATTTT
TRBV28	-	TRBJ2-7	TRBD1	CASTDPGTGSVVADEQYF	TGTGCCAGCACCGACCCCGGGACAGGATCTGTGGTAGCGGACGAGCAGTACTTC
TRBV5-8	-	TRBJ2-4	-	CASSLALDPAKNIQYF	TGTGCCAGCAGCTTGGCCCTCGATCCGGCCAAAAACATTCAGTACTTC
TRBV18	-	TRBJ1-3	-	CASSPRMDSPSGNTIYF	TGTGCCAGCTCACCACGGATGGACAGCCCGTCTGGAAACACCATATATTTT
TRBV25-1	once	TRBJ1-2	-	CATQIDSAGYGYTF	TGTGCCACCCAGATCGATTCGGCGGGCTATGGCTACACCTTC
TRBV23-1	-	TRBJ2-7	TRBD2	CASSLAGSSYEQYF	TGCGCCAGCAGCCTAGCGGGTAGCTCCTACGAGCAGTACTTC
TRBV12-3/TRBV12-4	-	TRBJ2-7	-	CASSLDSPYEQYF	TGTGCCAGCAGCTTGGACAGCCCCTACGAGCAGTACTTC